This T cell receptor (beta chain) was sequenced for a study of OX40 agonist ivuxolimab in advanced cancers. Study-level background: Ivuxolimab was administered intravenously to patients at 0.01 to 10 mg/kg every 2 weeks. Prior checkpoint blockade (anti-PD-1, anti-PD-L1 or anti-CTLA-4) was permitted; approximately 40% had it.

The CDR3 is made up of 14 amino acids. Trimming took off 2 bases at V and 10 bases at J, with 13 bases between the two ends. Germline loops: CDR1 SGHKS, CDR2 YYEKEE (reference sequence). Some clones are missing from TCRdb's copy, which holds only in-frame ones; the method was immunoSEQ multiplex PCR. The table records 60,000 to 75,000 clones, about 82% of them present only once. The chain is built from TRBV5-5 and TRBJ1-6, with D maybe TRBD1 (6 bases). Sequenced material: CD4+ or CD8+ T cells sorted from blood, taken in a trial of the OX40 agonist ivuxolimab. The TCR was taken from an adult with an advanced solid tumor such as melanoma, head and neck, liver or kidney cancer. For the CDR3, the DNA is TGTGCCAGCAGCTTCCCCAACAGGGACTCACCCCTCCACTTT. Protein sequence: CASSFPNRDSPLHF.